This TCR beta chain came from a study of read filtering for tumor transcriptome and immune sequencing. On the study more broadly: Per sample, TCR-region reads ranged about 4 to 11 million by IR-seq, roughly 75 to 1,400 by RNA-seq. Findings and caveats of the study: Sorted CD138-negative bone marrow cells were not purified T cells. IR-seq captured clonotypes deeper and more reliably than RNA-seq.

This clonotype was seen at least ten times. Its target is unknown. Molecular barcoded adaptors covering alpha/delta and beta/gamma chains were used on roughly 400 ng RNA. TCRdb fed the reads into MiXCR, producing one record per CDR3 protein. The repertoire includes tens of thousands of distinct CDR3 sequences, under 25% of them detected once, and roughly 11% sits in the top ten. This CDR3 is 14 amino acids long. V lost 8 bases to trimming and J lost 1 base, with 12 bases between them. Germline loops: CDR1 MNHEY, CDR2 SVGEGT. The sequenced sample was a population of CD138-negative cells sorted from bone marrow. The receptor was isolated from a donor at least 40 years old with multiple myeloma. The chain employs TRBV6-2 or TRBV6-3 and TRBJ1-5; a weak D match, TRBD1 (5 bases). The CDR3 loop is CASCRGGSNQPQHF. The CDR3 nucleotides are TGTGCCAGCTGTCGCGGGGGAAGCAATCAGCCCCAGCATTTT.